The present entry profiles one T cell receptor (beta chain) with its context. These data come from a study of shared clonotypes between healthy human individuals. Terminally differentiated effector memory CD45RA+ cells were left out of the naive CD8 fraction, which was CD45RO-negative and positively selected for CCR7. Clones were read by immunoSEQ multiplex PCR, and TCRdb kept only the in-frame ones, dropping some. This sample yields roughly 600,000 clones, of which roughly 98% are seen a single time; around 0.3% belongs to the top ten. This CDR3 spans 15 amino acids. The V end lost 5 bases, the J end lost 3 bases, and 11 bases lay between the germline ends. Germline V gives CDR1 MNHEY, CDR2 SMNVEV (reference sequence).

Sequencing was done on a sample of naive CD8+ T cells sorted from blood. V gene TRBV27 combines with J gene TRBJ2-6, with D unclear. The receptor comes from a man aged 30-40 years in good health. CDR3 region: CASSIYIGGANVLTF. The DNA for the CDR3 is TGTGCCAGCAGTATCTACATTGGTGGGGCCAACGTCCTGACTTTC.